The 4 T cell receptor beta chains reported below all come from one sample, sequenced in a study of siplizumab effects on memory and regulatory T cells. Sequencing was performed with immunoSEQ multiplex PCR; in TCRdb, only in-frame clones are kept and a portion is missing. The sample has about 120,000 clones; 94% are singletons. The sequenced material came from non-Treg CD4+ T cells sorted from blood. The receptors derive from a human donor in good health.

The CDR3, as DNA: TGTGCCAGCAGGGCAACAGAGAACACTGAAGCTTTCTTT. Translated, it gives CASRATENTEAFF. V gene TRBV27 combines with J gene TRBJ1-1; D is unclear. V lost 6 bases to trimming and J lost 1 base, with 9 bases between them. The CDR3 has 13 residues. Germline values: CDR1 MNHEY, CDR2 SMNVEV (reference sequence).

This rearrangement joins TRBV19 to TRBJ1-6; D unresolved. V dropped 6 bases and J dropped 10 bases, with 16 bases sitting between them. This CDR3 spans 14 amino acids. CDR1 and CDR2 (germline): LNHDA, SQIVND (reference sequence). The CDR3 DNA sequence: TGTGCCAGTAGGCGCACGGTGGTGGGGTCACCCCTCCACTTT. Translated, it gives CASRRTVVGSPLHF.

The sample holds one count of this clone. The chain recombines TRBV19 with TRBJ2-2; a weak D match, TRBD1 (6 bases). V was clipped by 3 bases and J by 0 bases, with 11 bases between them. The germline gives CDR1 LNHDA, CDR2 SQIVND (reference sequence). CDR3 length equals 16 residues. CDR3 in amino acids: CASSIPGGANTGELFF. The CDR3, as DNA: TGTGCCAGTAGTATTCCTGGGGGCGCGAACACCGGGGAGCTGTTTTTT.

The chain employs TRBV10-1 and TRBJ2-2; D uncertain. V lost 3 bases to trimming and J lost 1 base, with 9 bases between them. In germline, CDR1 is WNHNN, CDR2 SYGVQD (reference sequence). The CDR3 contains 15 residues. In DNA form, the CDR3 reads TGCGCCAGCAGTGACGAAGGAAGGAACACCGGGGAGCTGTTTTTT. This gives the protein CASSDEGRNTGELFF.